The rows below give T cell receptor beta chains drawn from one sample of a study of blood T cells in healthy people across ages. From the 5' RACE reads, TCRdb called clonotypes with MiXCR, one entry per CDR3 protein. The sample has about 1.4 million distinct CDR3 sequences, around 55% seen once. The sequenced sample consisted of blood. The receptor set was obtained from a man aged 18 to 30 in good health. The CDR3 runs from the conserved cysteine through the conserved F or W. D genes are given only for firm matches. Rows may omit the clone size; those that give it use once, few, many or a size class.

V gene	J gene	D gene	clone size	CDR3 protein	CDR3 DNA
TRBV20-1	TRBJ1-6	.	.	CSARDRQNFVSYNSPLHF	TGCAGTGCTAGAGATCGGCAGAACTTTGTCTCCTATAATTCACCCCTCCACTTT
TRBV27	TRBJ2-1	TRBD2	.	CASSLYSGRNREQFF	TGTGCCAGCAGTTTATATAGCGGGAGAAATAGGGAGCAGTTCTTC
TRBV7-9	TRBJ1-1	.	.	CASSRADTNTEAFF	TGTGCCAGCAGTAGAGCCGATACGAACACTGAAGCTTTCTTT
TRBV6-2/TRBV6-3	TRBJ2-7	.	.	CASSYLHSYEQYF	TGTGCCAGCAGTTACTTACACAGCTACGAGCAGTACTTC
TRBV7-2	TRBJ1-2	.	.	CASSLIGTDGYTF	TGTGCCAGCAGCTTAATAGGGACGGATGGCTACACCTTC
TRBV20-1	TRBJ2-7	TRBD2	.	CSGGGRQTYEQYF	TGCAGTGGCGGGGGTAGACAGACCTACGAGCAGTACTTC
TRBV28	TRBJ2-3	TRBD2	.	CASSTSGGGPDTQYF	TGTGCCAGCAGCACTAGCGGGGGAGGTCCGGATACGCAGTATTTT
TRBV29-1	TRBJ2-3	.	.	CSVTLTRTDTQYF	TGCAGCGTTACGTTGACAAGGACAGATACGCAGTATTTT
TRBV7-8	TRBJ2-7	TRBD2	.	CASSKGLAQLTYEQYF	TGTGCCAGCAGCAAAGGACTAGCGCAATTGACCTACGAGCAGTACTTC
TRBV6-6	TRBJ1-6	.	.	CASSKNRAANSPLHF	TGTGCCAGCAGTAAGAACCGAGCGGCCAATTCACCCCTCCACTTT
TRBV27	TRBJ2-7	TRBD2	once	CASSTLAGGIVYNEQYF	TGTGCCAGCAGTACACTAGCGGGGGGGATCGTCTACAATGAGCAGTACTTC
TRBV7-2	TRBJ2-1	.	.	CASTIGGNINEQFF	TGTGCCAGCACCATAGGAGGAAATATAAATGAGCAGTTCTTC